This T cell receptor beta chain was sequenced in a study of long-term antiretroviral therapy in people with HIV. General observations from the study: Dominance of pre-ART expanded clones persisted, fluctuating and often declining after ART. ART was followed by higher diversity that remained below transplant donor controls.

Without exception, participants with HIV were treated in the United States. DNA was extracted from 1-10 million thawed cryopreserved PBMC. As to this clone: Its specificity is unknown.

The germline CDR1 and CDR2 sequences are SGHDT and YYEEEE. The germline V and J ends were trimmed by 1 base and 2 bases, with 10 bases remaining between them. This CDR3 comprises 15 residues. This was the immunoSEQ v3.0 assay at survey level. TCRdb keeps only in-frame clones here, not all; method: immunoSEQ multiplex PCR. The data contain approximately 28,000 clones, 70% to 85% of them singletons. The TCR sequence derives from a man aged 18 to 30 with HIV. J is TRBJ2-4 and V is TRBV5-6; D could derive from TRBD1 or TRBD2 (6 bases each). The sequencing used unsorted PBMCs, collected 0.8 years before starting antiretroviral therapy. The CDR3, as DNA: TGTGCCAGCAGCTTGCCGGGGGCGACCAAAAACATTCAGTACTTC. It encodes CASSLPGATKNIQYF.